These 27 T cell receptor beta chains came from one sample sequenced in a study of T cells after yellow fever vaccination. One entry per CDR3 protein results from TCRdb running MiXCR on the 5' RACE reads. Altogether about 85,000 distinct CDR3 sequences are present, roughly 14% being singletons, with the ten largest covering roughly 24%. The sequencing here drew on CD8+ T cells not binding an NS4B(214-222) dextramer, sorted from PBMCs, taken more than 20 days after the first yellow fever vaccination. The receptor source for this set is a man aged 18 to 29 who received the YFV17D yellow fever vaccine.

This clonotype showed up just a few times. The chain joins TRBV6-9 to TRBJ2-7; 8 bases match TRBD2. The CDR3 spans 15 residues. The V segment lost 1 base and the J segment 2 bases; nucleotides outside the gene matches: 4. Germline assignment: CDR1 MNHGY and CDR2 SVAAGI. The CDR3 loop reads CASSYFSGAAYEQYF. DNA for the CDR3: TGTGCCAGCAGTTATTTTAGCGGGGCGGCCTACGAGCAGTACTTC.

A few counts support this clonotype. The gene calls are TRBV2 and TRBJ1-6, with D uncertain. The CDR3 runs to 14 residues. V was shortened by 7 bases and J by 7 bases, with 14 bases between the two germline ends. Germline CDR1 is SNHLY and CDR2 is FYNNEI. CDR3 sequence (DNA): TGTGCCAGCAAAGGACTGGGGAGGAATTCACCCCTCCACTTT. It encodes CASKGLGRNSPLHF.

The sample holds a few counts of this clonotype. This rearrangement joins TRBV20-1 to TRBJ2-5, with D possibly being TRBD2 (6 bases). V lost 5 bases, J lost 3 bases, and 13 bases lay in between. The V gene's germline CDR1 is DFQATT and CDR2 SNEGSKA (reference sequence). This CDR3 region has 13 residues. The CDR3 loop reads CSASPGVEETQYF. CDR3 nucleotide sequence: TGCAGTGCTTCCCCGGGGGTTGAAGAGACCCAGTACTTC.

This clonotype was detected a few times. This sequence joins TRBV15 and TRBJ2-7; D is perhaps TRBD2 (5 bases). Germline CDR1 is LNHNV and CDR2 is YYDKDF (reference sequence). The length of the CDR3 is 16 residues. The ends were cut back, 0 bases at V and 6 bases at J, with 18 bases in the middle. CDR3 sequence: CATSRDHEGNKGEQYF. In DNA form, the CDR3 reads TGTGCCACCAGCAGAGATCATGAGGGTAATAAGGGCGAGCAGTACTTC.

The rearrangement joins TRBV13 to TRBJ1-1; D is unclear. The ends were cut back, 0 bases at V and 1 base at J, with 12 bases in the middle. CDR1 and CDR2 (germline): PRHDT, FYEKMQ (reference sequence). The CDR3 has 16 residues. The chain's CDR3 is CASSLGLEFRNTEAFF. The CDR3 nucleotides are TGTGCCAGCAGCTTAGGCCTTGAGTTTAGGAACACTGAAGCTTTCTTT. Full variable domain (outside the CDR3, taken from reference TRBV13 and TRBJ1-1): AAGVIQSPRHLIKEKRETATLKCYPIPRHDTVYWYQQGPGQDPQFLISFYEKMQSDKGSIPDRFSAQQFSDYHSELNMSSLELGDSALYFCASSLGLEFRNTEAFFGQGTRLTVV.

The V call is TRBV7-2, the J call TRBJ1-5; D may be TRBD1 (5 bases). The V gene lost 1 base and the J gene lost 1 base, with 5 bases spanning the gap. The CDR3 is 14 amino acids. Germline-derived CDR1 and CDR2 are SGHTA and FQGNSA. As DNA, the CDR3 is TGTGCCAGCAGCTTAGACAGGAGCAATCAGCCCCAGCATTTT. Its protein product is CASSLDRSNQPQHF.

This chain connects TRBV27 to TRBJ2-7; D is uncertain. CDR3 size: 12 residues. V shed 11 bases and J shed 2 bases, with 13 bases lying between them. CDR1 is MNHEY and CDR2 is SMNVEV in the germline V gene (reference sequence). CDR3 amino acids: CAGDRSPYEQYV. The CDR3 DNA follows: TGTGCCGGTGATCGAAGCCCCTACGAGCAGTACGTC.

A few counts support this clonotype. The J gene is TRBJ2-1, the V gene TRBV7-6; TRBD2 matches 8 bases. Per the germline V gene, CDR1 is SGHVS and CDR2 is FNYEAQ. The CDR3 contains 16 residues. V dropped 6 bases and J dropped 6; count of bases not matched to a gene: 13. The CDR3 loop reads CASSNPFAGGPNEQFF. The DNA of the CDR3 is TGTGCCAGCAGTAACCCCTTTGCGGGGGGACCCAATGAGCAGTTCTTC.

This clonotype has just a few counts. The CDR3 protein is CASSYSKGTVPEKLFF. For the CDR3, the DNA is TGTGCCAGCAGTTACTCGAAAGGGACGGTGCCTGAAAAACTGTTTTTT. The J gene is TRBJ1-4, the V gene TRBV6-5; D perhaps matches TRBD1 (5 bases). V lost 0 bases and J lost 7, with 15 bases in between. The CDR3 has 16 amino acids. The germline gives CDR1 MNHEY, CDR2 SVGAGI.

This clonotype was seen only a few times. This sequence joins TRBV12-3 or TRBV12-4 and TRBJ2-3; D unclear. V dropped 7 bases and J dropped 4 bases, with 12 bases sitting between them. The CDR3 extends over 13 amino acids. CDR3 coding DNA: TGTGCCAGCACCGCCGGGCCGGCAGATACGCAGTATTTT. Its translation is CASTAGPADTQYF.

This clonotype was recorded a few times. The J gene is TRBJ2-5, the V gene TRBV5-1, with 7 bases identical to TRBD1. Germline assignment: CDR1 SGHRS and CDR2 YFSETQ. CDR3 length equals 14 residues. Germline trimming cut 5 bases from V and 3 bases from J; bases unmatched to any gene: 7. CDR3 nucleotide sequence: TGCGCCAGCAGTTCCGGGGACAGAGAAGAGACCCAGTACTTC. Translation gives CASSSGDREETQYF.

The gene calls are TRBV11-2 and TRBJ2-7; D is unresolved. V was pared by 5 bases and J by 2 bases, with 4 bases between. The germline gives CDR1 SGHAT, CDR2 FQNNGV. This CDR3 has 11 amino acids. The CDR3 DNA sequence: TGTGCCAGCAGCCGCACCTACGAGCAGTACTTC. It is translated as CASSRTYEQYF. Full variable domain (missing parts from reference TRBV11-2 and TRBJ2-7): EAGVAQSPRYKIIEKRQSVAFWCNPISGHATLYWYQQILGQGPKLLIQFQNNGVVDDSQLPKDRFSAERLKGVDSTLKIQPAKLEDSAVYLCASSRTYEQYFGPGTRLTVT.

The V and J genes are TRBV4-1 and TRBJ2-7; D may correspond to TRBD1 or TRBD2 (6 bases each). CDR3 size: 15 residues. CDR1 and CDR2 from the germline V gene are MGHRA and YSYEKL. V lost 2 bases and J lost 3, with 14 bases in between. CDR3 region: CASSQRVGGGYEQYV. The DNA for the CDR3 is TGCGCCAGCAGCCAACGGGTTGGAGGGGGCTACGAGCAGTACGTC.

This clonotype came up a few times. CDR3 protein: CASSERGVSEKLFF. CDR3 nucleotide sequence: TGCGCCAGCAGCGAACGGGGTGTGAGTGAAAAACTGTTTTTT. The V and J genes are TRBV4-1 and TRBJ1-4; D is ambiguous. CDR1 and CDR2 from the germline V gene are MGHRA and YSYEKL. The CDR3 contains 14 residues. Deletions cut 5 bases from V and 7 bases from J, with 14 bases between.

This clonotype was counted only a few times. The chain recombines TRBV4-1 with TRBJ2-1; a possible D gene is TRBD1 (5 bases). The CDR3 contains 15 residues. Trimming took off 1 base at V and 0 bases at J, with 7 bases between the two ends. Germline CDR1 and CDR2: MGHRA and YSYEKL. CDR3 DNA: TGCGCCAGCAGCCAAGCAGGGATCTCCTACAATGAGCAGTTCTTC. It codes for CASSQAGISYNEQFF.

V usage is TRBV7-6 and J usage is TRBJ2-3; the D is unclear. The germline CDR1 and CDR2 sequences are SGHVS and FNYEAQ. This CDR3 contains 14 residues. Trimming left V 3 bases short and J 1 base short, with 8 bases between. CDR3 bases: TGTGCCAGCAGCTTTAGTGGACGCACAGATACGCAGTATTTT. This sequence encodes CASSFSGRTDTQYF.

V gene TRBV10-2 combines with J gene TRBJ2-1, with TRBD2 matching over 12 bases. The junction had 4 bases not matched to a gene; V was cut back by 9 bases and J by 7 bases. Germline V gene data show CDR1 as WSHSY and CDR2 as SAAADI. The CDR3 is 13 residues long. The CDR3 region is CASLAGGPNEQFF. DNA of the CDR3: TGCGCCAGTCTAGCGGGGGGGCCAAATGAGCAGTTCTTC.

Many counts were recorded for this clonotype. V and J are TRBV28 and TRBJ2-7; D gene uncertain. Trimming removed 7 bases from V and 2 bases from J, with 18 bases in between. CDR1 MDHEN and CDR2 SYDVKM come from the germline V gene. The CDR3 loop spans 15 amino acids. The CDR3 DNA sequence: TGTGCCAGCACCGAAGACGTTCGCTCTACCTACGAGCAGTACTTC. Protein: CASTEDVRSTYEQYF.

V is TRBV12-3 or TRBV12-4 and J is TRBJ1-2; 7 bases align to TRBD1. This CDR3 has 13 residues. Germline trimming cut 7 bases from V and 7 bases from J; bases unmatched to any gene: 9. CDR3 nucleotides: TGTGCCAGCAACCCTACCAGGGGGAGTGGCTACACCTTC. It translates to CASNPTRGSGYTF.

This clonotype has a handful of counts. The chain recombines TRBV12-3 or TRBV12-4 with TRBJ1-1; weak D call: TRBD1 (6 bases). The CDR3 consists of 15 residues. Deletions cut 5 bases from V and 0 bases from J, with 13 bases between. The CDR3, as DNA: TGTGCCAGCAGTGAAGGGAGGACAGTGAACACTGAAGCTTTCTTT. Translated: CASSEGRTVNTEAFF.

This clonotype has only a few counts. This chain uses TRBV6-5 with TRBJ2-3; tentatively, D is TRBD2 (7 bases). V was cut by 0 bases and J by 2 bases, with 18 bases left in between. CDR3 length equals 18 residues. In germline, CDR1 is MNHEY, CDR2 SVGAGI. The CDR3 DNA sequence: TGTGCCAGCAGTTACTCGTCCTCGGGGGGCCTAGACACAGATACGCAGTATTTT. Protein: CASSYSSSGGLDTDTQYF.

This clonotype was found a few times. The V gene is TRBV7-9, the J gene TRBJ2-3; D unresolved. Trimming left V 3 bases short and J 4 bases short, with 8 bases between. The germline gives CDR1 SEHNR, CDR2 FQNEAQ (reference sequence). This CDR3 region has 13 residues. This chain's CDR3 is CASSFVAPDTQYF. For the CDR3, the DNA is TGTGCCAGCAGCTTCGTCGCCCCAGATACGCAGTATTTT.

Written as DNA, the CDR3 is TGTGCCAGCAAGGCCCCTCTCGGACAATACAATGAGCAGTTCTTC. Amino acid sequence: CASKAPLGQYNEQFF. The chain links TRBV12-3 or TRBV12-4 to TRBJ2-1, with a tentative D call TRBD1 (5 bases). The V gene lost 7 bases and the J gene lost 4 bases, with 17 bases spanning the gap. This CDR3 has 15 amino acids.

This chain links TRBV7-6 with TRBJ2-1; unclear D gene. The germline V and J ends were trimmed by 5 bases and 15 bases, with 20 bases remaining between them. CDR1 SGHVS and CDR2 FNYEAQ come from the germline V gene. The CDR3 runs 13 residues. This CDR3 is CASSPTPGPRVFF. The CDR3 nucleotides read TGTGCCAGCAGCCCGACGCCGGGCCCCCGGGTGTTCTTC.

V usage is TRBV12-3 or TRBV12-4 and J usage is TRBJ2-7; D uncertain. The CDR3 loop spans 13 amino acids. V lost 5 bases, J lost 3 bases, and 11 bases lay in between. CDR3 loop: CASSHVALYEQYF. The DNA for the CDR3 is TGTGCCAGCAGTCATGTGGCCCTCTACGAGCAGTACTTC.

This clonotype has only a few counts. The genes are TRBV20-1 and TRBJ1-1; unclear D gene. V dropped 0 bases and J dropped 3 bases, with 11 bases sitting between them. Germline-derived CDR1 and CDR2 are DFQATT and SNEGSKA (reference sequence). The CDR3 totals 14 residues. CDR3 residues: CSARDVTDYTEAFF. CDR3 nucleotides: TGCAGTGCTAGAGATGTAACAGATTACACTGAAGCTTTCTTT.

In this sample, this clonotype turned up a few times. V is TRBV6-1 and J is TRBJ2-5, with a tentative D call TRBD2 (5 bases). V shed 5 bases and J shed 0 bases, with 13 bases lying between them. CDR1 and CDR2 from the germline V gene are MNHNS and SASEGT. This CDR3 region has 15 residues. The DNA for the CDR3 is TGTGCCAGCAGTCGCGGGCTAGAGTACCAAGAGACCCAGTACTTC. Translation gives CASSRGLEYQETQYF.